This is a list of T cell receptor beta chains from one sample in a study of blood T cells in healthy people across ages. TCRdb analysed the 5' RACE reads with MiXCR anew, one entry per CDR3 protein. The sample has roughly 500,000 distinct CDR3 sequences, less than 25% seen once; the top ten hold under 9%. These data also featured in a second study, about T cells of mothers and their children.

The sequencing sample was made of blood. Every receptor here comes from a boy younger than 18 in good health. CDR3s leave out the opening cysteine and the closing phenylalanine or tryptophan.

v_gene | CDR3aa
TRBV9 | ASSAQGQNTEAF
TRBV5-1 | ASNQTRDSQETQY
TRBV9 | ASSTNPPHGEQF
TRBV28 | ASKRPRSGVDTGELF
TRBV7-3 | ASSFSGDWDIQY
TRBV28 | ASSWDGGAF
TRBV7-9 | ASSAGLAGQETQY
TRBV7-9 | ASSSTQGGDYGYT
TRBV6-5 | ASSRRGREAF
TRBV7-2 | ASSLGINEKLF
TRBV5-1 | ASSWGQGGTDTQY
TRBV19 | ASQNRDRGEKLF
TRBV7-8 | ASTPRGDEIQY
TRBV19 | ASTLSSSYNEQF
TRBV4-1 | ASSQDHAGSYEQY
TRBV29-1 | SVDSGGMDEQF
TRBV4-1 | ASSQGQGADEQY
TRBV20-1 | GASPGTGDGYT
TRBV6-5 | ASSRFGTSASSYNEQF
TRBV6-2/TRBV6-3 | ASTTRHSQPQH
TRBV20-1 | SARDPDRAYEQY
TRBV7-3 | ASSPSGGTNEQF
TRBV24-1 | ATSDARVTIPSNYGYT
TRBV5-1 | ASSLDGGLGSPLH
TRBV24-1 | ATSDPLAGVGETQY
TRBV27 | ASSPGRPDDFQETQY
TRBV9 | ASSVAGAGTYNEQF
TRBV5-1 | ASSRLLYSGLEVYGYT
TRBV7-9 | ASSDTSRTGTGQETQY
TRBV7-2 | ASSPTPPRVDDGYT
TRBV9 | ASSGDRNNEQF
TRBV6-2/TRBV6-3 | ASAYGANQY
TRBV29-1 | SIWDSDRQY
TRBV6-5 | ASSYSGGRRLYGYT
TRBV29-1 | SVGLRAEQF
TRBV27 | ASSLSGTPGLPEETQY
TRBV6-2/TRBV6-3 | ASRLNIAGGQETQY
TRBV29-1 | SGEDRRNKNIQY
TRBV3-1 | ASSQEGRTNYEQY
TRBV14 | ASSQVGLIYEQY
TRBV2 | ASSGDRIPGNTIY
TRBV20-1 | SASPDRAYEQY
TRBV7-9 | ASSLITGDQETQY
TRBV3-1 | ASSHSEVYGYT
TRBV7-2 | ASSLVRQPHGYT
TRBV24-1 | ATSDFGDRGDTQY
TRBV21-1 | ASSKVWTSGRNEQF
TRBV9 | ASSPQGKGYEQY
TRBV28 | ASSFWGWDRGNSPLH
TRBV9 | ASSPPGTVNTEAF